Following are 8 T cell receptor beta chains from one sample sequenced in a study of regulatory T cells in long-lasting Graves disease. Specified time point: newly diagnosed GD, antithyroid drugs for less than 3 months. RNA from PBMCs was the source of the TCR library. CDR3-region Arm-PCR and iRepertoire HTBI primers produced the TCR beta libraries. A single record per CDR3 protein comes from TCRdb applying MiXCR to the multiplex PCR reads. The table includes just over 600,000 distinct CDR3 sequences, roughly 16% detected once. These same records also appear under a second study, on T cells in Graves' hyperthyroidism and ophthalmopathy.

The sequencing used peripheral blood mononuclear cells (PBMCs), collected at new diagnosis, from a patient treated with antithyroid drugs. The receptors come from a young woman with Graves disease.

The table lists this clonotype with many counts. The DNA for the CDR3 is TGTGCCAGCTTTCCCAACGCACGTCAGGCAAGCACAGATACGCAGTATTTT. Amino acids: CASFPNARQASTDTQYF. V usage is TRBV2 and J usage is TRBJ2-3; no definite D call. The germline gives CDR1 SNHLY, CDR2 FYNNEI. V was shortened by 8 bases and J by 0 bases, with 21 bases between the two germline ends. This CDR3 has 17 residues. The full variable domain, with the rest looked up from reference TRBV2 and TRBJ2-3, is EPEVTQTPSHQVTQMGQEVILRCVPISNHLYFYWYRQILGQKVEFLVSFYNNEISEKSEIFDDQFSVERPDGSNFTLKIRSTKLEDSAMYFCASFPNARQASTDTQYFGPGTRLTVL.

This clonotype was counted many times. This sequence joins TRBV12-3 or TRBV12-4 and TRBJ1-3; D is unresolved. The V gene lost 5 bases and the J gene lost 2 bases, with 13 bases spanning the gap. The CDR3 runs 15 residues. The CDR3 region is CASSPPGKTGNTIYF. The CDR3 DNA is TGTGCCAGCAGTCCTCCCGGGAAAACTGGAAACACCATATATTTT.

V is TRBV19 and J is TRBJ2-4; D tentatively fits TRBD1 or TRBD2 (5 bases each). The CDR3 runs 18 residues. The germline V and J ends were trimmed by 4 bases and 0 bases, with 19 bases remaining between them. The germline CDR1 and CDR2 sequences are LNHDA and SQIVND (reference sequence). The CDR3 is CASSSPWDGGLAKNIQYF. CDR3 nucleotide sequence: TGTGCCAGTAGTAGTCCTTGGGACGGAGGTTTAGCCAAAAACATTCAGTACTTC.

This clonotype was counted ten times or more. The rearrangement links TRBV6-1 to TRBJ1-1; possibly TRBD1 for D (6 bases). The germline CDR1 and CDR2 sequences are MNHNS and SASEGT. The CDR3 contains 14 residues. V gave up 6 bases and J gave up 3 bases, with 14 bases separating them. The CDR3 sequence is CASREQGPHTEAFF. The CDR3 coding sequence is TGTGCCAGCAGGGAACAGGGTCCCCACACTGAAGCTTTCTTT.

This clonotype was found many times. The rearrangement uses TRBV7-2 and TRBJ2-7, with TRBD2 matching over 10 bases. The CDR3 has 16 residues. V shed 4 bases and J 5 bases; nucleotides not matched to a gene: 11. CDR1 and CDR2 from the germline V gene are SGHTA and FQGNSA. The CDR3 nucleotides are TGTGCCAGCAGCTACTACCGATCTAGCGGGAGTAACGAGCAGTACTTC. Encoded protein: CASSYYRSSGSNEQYF.

The chain recombines TRBV5-8 with TRBJ1-5; possibly TRBD1 for D (5 bases). Deletions cut 5 bases from V and 4 bases from J, with 16 bases between. The CDR3 contains 15 residues. Germline V gene lookup returns CDR1 SGHTS and CDR2 YDEGEE. The CDR3 bases are TGTGCCAGCAGACCTCGGCTCTGGGGGAATCAGCCCCAGCATTTT. Its translation: CASRPRLWGNQPQHF.

V is TRBV20-1 and J is TRBJ1-2; D is possibly TRBD1 (6 bases). Germline V lookup: CDR1 DFQATT, CDR2 SNEGSKA (reference sequence). CDR3 length: 16 residues. Trimming stripped 3 bases from V and 5 bases from J, with 22 bases between. Written as DNA, the CDR3 is TGCAGTGCTAGGCCCGACAGGCCTTGGGGCCGATATGGCTACACCTTC. It translates to CSARPDRPWGRYGYTF.

This chain links TRBV16 with TRBJ1-2, with unresolved D. Germline assignment: CDR1 KGHSY and CDR2 FQNENV. V shed 4 bases and J shed 8 bases, with 14 bases lying between them. The CDR3 is 13 amino acids. This CDR3 is CASSPPALNGYTF. Written as DNA, the CDR3 is TGTGCCAGCAGCCCCCCGGCGTTGAACGGCTACACCTTC.